This note documents a single TCR beta chain sequence. Profiled with immunoSEQ multiplex PCR; TCRdb holds only in-frame clones, not every one. Among approximately 740,000 clones, roughly 92% were seen once, and the ten largest hold more than 20%. The data are from a study of shared clonotypes between healthy human individuals. The CDR3 loop spans 15 amino acids. The germline V and J ends were trimmed by 7 bases and 5 bases, with 21 bases remaining between them. Germline CDR1 SGHRS, CDR2 YFSETQ. Only CD45RO-negative cells positively selected for CCR7 counted as naive CD8 cells, so terminally differentiated effector memory CD45RA+ cells were excluded.

The specimen sequenced was naive CD8+ T cells sorted from blood. V gene TRBV5-1 combines with J gene TRBJ1-1; D unclear. This clonotype originated in a man aged 25-45 years in good health. CDR3 loop: CASSLTGSQGTEAFF. CDR3 DNA sequence: TGCGCCAGCTCCTTGACCGGGTCCCAAGGAACTGAAGCTTTCTTT.